The clone carrying this T cell receptor beta chain has ten or more counts. As yet, its antigen is unknown. The data stem from a study of T cells in Graves' hyperthyroidism and ophthalmopathy. Study observations and caveats: Most expanded thyroid clonotypes above 0.001 also appeared in blood.

This CDR3 comprises 17 residues. Germline CDR1 and CDR2: MNHNS and SASEGT. V was trimmed by 5 bases and J by 2 bases, leaving 19 bases between them. TCR beta CDR3 sequences were amplified from RNA transcripts. The TCR CDR3 first-round RT-PCR relied on the HTBI primer set. TCRdb redid the calling of the multiplex PCR reads with MiXCR, one entry per CDR3 protein. Of around 370,000 distinct CDR3 sequences listed, around 20% are singletons. Sequences were obtained from blood. The TCR sequence derives from a man younger than 30 with Graves' ophthalmopathy. V is TRBV6-1 and J is TRBJ1-5; D is possibly TRBD1 (6 bases). Here the CDR3 DNA reads TGTGCCAGCAGTAAACGCGCAACGGACAGAGGCAATCAGCCCCAGCATTTT. The encoded protein is CASSKRATDRGNQPQHF.